This entry lists 6 T cell receptor beta chains sequenced from one sample in a study of beta chain features in type 1 diabetes. Antigens of these TCRs are unknown. The study reverse transcribed the entire isolated RNA, so it sequenced expressed TCRB transcripts. TCRdb's table, derived via immunoSEQ multiplex PCR, lists solely in-frame clones and lacks some. In the table there are more than 250,000 clones, roughly 20% of which are singletons. Regarding the study as a whole: All four CD4+ subsets of Type 1 diabetes patients contained TCRB CDR3s that were moderately but significantly shorter.

Input material: naive CD4+ T cells from blood. Receptors were obtained from a woman aged 40 to 49 with type 1 diabetes.

The chain carries TRBV9 and TRBJ2-6, with a weak D call TRBD2 (7 bases). CDR1 is SGDLS, CDR2 YYNGEE, per germline. Trimming cost V 3 bases and J 0 bases, with 13 bases left between them. The CDR3 consists of 17 residues. CDR3 bases: TGTGCCAGCAGCGCGAGGGGGGGTTACTCTGGGGCCAACGTCCTGACTTTC. It is translated as CASSARGGYSGANVLTF.

This clone has more than one count but fewer than ten. The CDR3: CSVGRWTGGFGELFF. For the CDR3, the DNA is TGCAGCGTTGGACGCTGGACAGGAGGATTCGGGGAGCTGTTTTTT. This chain connects TRBV29-1 to TRBJ2-2; 7 nucleotides match TRBD1. After removal of 4 bases from V and 7 bases from J, the junction contained 12 bases not matched to a gene. The CDR3 runs to 15 residues. Germline CDR1 reads SQVTM; CDR2 reads ANQGSEA.

V gene TRBV9 combines with J gene TRBJ1-3; unclear D gene. The CDR3 loop spans 13 amino acids. From germline, CDR1 is SGDLS and CDR2 YYNGEE. Deletions cut 3 bases from V and 4 bases from J, with 8 bases between. In nucleotides, the CDR3 is TGTGCCAGCAGCGCTGGCGGGGGAAACACCATATATTTT. Translated, it gives CASSAGGGNTIYF. Using reference TRBV9 and TRBJ1-3 for the parts outside the CDR3, the full variable domain is DSGVTQTPKHLITATGQRVTLRCSPRSGDLSVYWYQQSLDQGLQFLIQYYNGEERAKGNILERFSAQQFPDLHSELNLSSLELGDSALYFCASSAGGGNTIYFGEGSWLTVV.

This sequence joins TRBV25-1 and TRBJ2-2, with 8 bases fitting TRBD2. After removal of 5 bases from V and 4 bases from J, the junction contained 6 bases not matched to a gene. From germline, CDR1 is MGHDK and CDR2 SYGVNS. CDR3 length equals 15 residues. The CDR3 nucleotides read TGTGCCAGCAGTCACCGGGAGGGCCGCACCGGGGAGCTGTTTTTT. Amino acid sequence: CASSHREGRTGELFF.

As to this clone: Other DNA sequences in this specimen translate into the identical CDR3. The chain combines TRBV18 with TRBJ2-1; D is perhaps TRBD2 (5 bases). Germline assignment: CDR1 KGHSH and CDR2 LQKENI. Trimming shortened V by 3 bases and J by 6 bases, and 9 bases separated the two germline ends. CDR3 length: 13 residues. CDR3 sequence: CASSPPGGNEQFF. In nucleotides, the CDR3 is TGTGCCAGCTCACCCCCCGGAGGCAATGAGCAGTTCTTC.

The chain employs TRBV5-1 and TRBJ2-7; the D gene is possibly TRBD1 (6 bases). Trimming removed 0 bases from V and 5 bases from J, with 12 bases in between. CDR1 is SGHRS, CDR2 YFSETQ, per germline. This CDR3 has 14 residues. DNA of the CDR3: TGCGCCAGCAGCTTGGCCTCGCAGGGGAACGAGCAGTACTTC. It specifies CASSLASQGNEQYF.